This TCR beta chain was sequenced in a study of beta chain features in type 1 diabetes. As concerns this clone: Antigen: not known.

Study-level findings and limits: Insertion counts at VDJ junctions were lower in type 1 diabetes patients, who also showed more deletions there. Type 1 diabetes patients had moderately but significantly shorter TCRB CDR3s in all four CD4+ subsets.

The investigators reverse transcribed all of the isolated RNA, so they sequenced expressed TCRB transcripts. Naive, central memory and regulatory T cell samples produced a mean of approximately 3.5 million reads. TCRdb keeps only in-frame clones here, not all; method: immunoSEQ multiplex PCR. This table has 300,000 to 450,000 clones, roughly 13% appearing once. Blood was collected once per donor into heparin, averaging roughly 110 mL. Germline CDR1 and CDR2: LNHDA and SQIVND (reference sequence). The V and J ends lost 8 bases and 2 bases, in that order; junction bases with no gene match: 8. This CDR3 spans 14 amino acids.

The chain couples TRBV19 to TRBJ2-7; TRBD1 aligns across 8 bases. Material: naive CD4+ T cells from blood. The source of this sequence is a woman aged 18-29 years with type 1 diabetes. DNA of the CDR3: TGTGCCAGTCAGACCGGGACAGGTGCCTACGAGCAGTACTTC. Protein product: CASQTGTGAYEQYF.